This entry lists 15 T cell receptor beta chains sequenced from one sample in a study of T cell changes during pregnancy in multiple sclerosis. Assay: immunoSEQ multiplex PCR; the TCRdb copy retains only in-frame clones and omits some. The data hold around 32,000 clones, with roughly nine tenths observed a single time. Sequences were derived from CD8+ T cells from peripheral blood mononuclear cells, sampled in the second trimester of pregnancy. All receptors derive from a female donor in good health, enrolled as a control in a pregnancy study.

This clone was observed once. The chain combines TRBV13 with TRBJ1-1; TRBD1 aligns across 7 bases. This CDR3 has 16 residues. V lost 3 bases and J lost 2; bases outside the gene matches: 9. Germline CDR1 is PRHDT and CDR2 is FYEKMQ (reference sequence). The CDR3 region is CASSFDGSGGNTEAFF. The CDR3 region has the DNA TGTGCCAGCAGCTTTGACGGTTCAGGGGGTAACACTGAAGCTTTCTTT. Filled out from reference TRBV13 and TRBJ1-1, the complete variable domain reads AAGVIQSPRHLIKEKRETATLKCYPIPRHDTVYWYQQGPGQDPQFLISFYEKMQSDKGSIPDRFSAQQFSDYHSELNMSSLELGDSALYFCASSFDGSGGNTEAFFGQGTRLTVV.

The V and J genes are TRBV27 and TRBJ2-2, with 9 bases aligning to TRBD2. This CDR3 is 15 amino acids long. CDR1 is MNHEY, CDR2 SMNVEV, per germline (reference sequence). Trimming took 3 bases from V and 7 from J; bases not matched to a gene: 6. The CDR3 loop is CASSFLAGGIGELFF. CDR3 in DNA: TGTGCCAGCAGTTTTTTGGCGGGGGGGATCGGGGAGCTGTTTTTT.

This sequence joins TRBV27 and TRBJ1-1; 9 nucleotides match TRBD1. The CDR3 consists of 14 residues. The germline CDR1 and CDR2 sequences are MNHEY and SMNVEV (reference sequence). The V gene end was trimmed by 6 bases and the J gene end by 6 bases; junction bases not matched to a gene: 8. The CDR3 loop is CASRGGQGSPEAFF. The CDR3 DNA sequence: TGTGCCAGCAGGGGGGGACAGGGCTCCCCTGAAGCTTTCTTT.

V usage is TRBV7-2 and J usage is TRBJ2-3; TRBD2 matches at 7 bases. The CDR3 is made up of 15 amino acids. Germline values: CDR1 SGHTA, CDR2 FQGNSA. The J segment lost 7 bases and the V segment lost 5 bases, leaving 12 bases of the junction unmatched. The CDR3 protein is CASSSTSVFRNTQYF. The DNA for the CDR3 is TGTGCCAGCAGCAGCACTAGCGTTTTCAGGAATACGCAGTATTTT. The full variable domain, rest sourced from reference TRBV7-2 and TRBJ2-3, is GAGVSQSPSNKVTEKGKDVELRCDPISGHTALYWYRQSLGQGLEFLIYFQGNSAPDKSGLPSDRFSAERTGGSVSTLTIQRTQQEDSAVYLCASSSTSVFRNTQYFGPGTRLTVL.

As regards this clone: An end of the junction differs from the germline gene, which may be a read error. This chain uses TRBV19 with TRBJ1-4; possibly TRBD1 for D (6 bases). This CDR3 region has 13 residues. Looked up from germline, CDR1 is LNHDA and CDR2 is SQIVND (reference sequence). In DNA form, the CDR3 reads TGTGCCAGTAGTATTCAGAGAGGGCAGGGGATTGTTTTT. The encoded protein is CASSIQRGQGIVF.

The V call is TRBV7-2, the J call TRBJ2-3; D gene unclear. This CDR3 comprises 13 residues. V lost 5 bases and J 1 base, leaving 7 bases between the germline ends. Per germline, CDR1 SGHTA and CDR2 FQGNSA. DNA of the CDR3: TGTGCCAGCAGCCAACTTGGCACAGATACGCAGTATTTT. It encodes CASSQLGTDTQYF. The whole variable domain, remainder taken from reference TRBV7-2 and TRBJ2-3, is GAGVSQSPSNKVTEKGKDVELRCDPISGHTALYWYRQSLGQGLEFLIYFQGNSAPDKSGLPSDRFSAERTGGSVSTLTIQRTQQEDSAVYLCASSQLGTDTQYFGPGTRLTVL.

The rearrangement joins TRBV5-4 to TRBJ1-2, with TRBD1 matching over 9 bases. Germline V lookup: CDR1 SGHNT, CDR2 YYREEE (reference sequence). This CDR3 region has 16 residues. V shed 2 bases and J 2 bases; nucleotides not matched to a gene: 7. Written as DNA, the CDR3 is TGTGCCAGCAGCTTACCGGGACAGGGACGGAACTATGGCTACACCTTC. This sequence encodes CASSLPGQGRNYGYTF.

This chain connects TRBV5-6 to TRBJ1-2; 9 bases map to TRBD1. With V trimmed by 3 bases and J by 6 bases, 3 bases remained unmatched. Germline V CDR1 and CDR2: SGHDT, YYEEEE. The CDR3 loop spans 13 amino acids. CDR3: CASSSGTGHGYTF. In DNA form, the CDR3 reads TGTGCCAGCAGCTCCGGGACAGGGCATGGCTACACCTTC.

The chain couples TRBV21-1 to TRBJ2-3; no DNA check was done on the table's D call, TRBD1. TRBV21-1 counts as a pseudogene. This CDR3 is built from 15 residues. CDR3 DNA sequence: TGTGCCAGCAGCAAGGACAGAGCCCGCACAGATACGCAGTATTTT. Residues: CASSKDRARTDTQYF.

In this sample, this clone turned up once. The chain employs TRBV30 and TRBJ1-1; possibly TRBD1 for D (5 bases). V lost 0 bases and J 6 bases, leaving 5 bases between the germline ends. Germline assignment: CDR1 GTSNPN and CDR2 SVGIG (reference sequence). There are 11 residues in the CDR3. CDR3 sequence reads: CAWSVQAEAFF. CDR3 DNA: TGTGCCTGGAGTGTACAGGCTGAAGCTTTCTTT.

A single count supports this clone. The chain recombines TRBV4-1 with TRBJ2-7; TRBD1 matches at 7 bases. The length of the CDR3 is 18 residues. The germline gives CDR1 MGHRA, CDR2 YSYEKL. V lost 4 bases to trimming and J lost 0 bases; unmatched junction nucleotides: 15. In DNA, the CDR3 is TGCGCCAGCAGCCGAAGAACCACAGGGGCTCCGAGCTCCTACGAGCAGTACTTC. Amino acid sequence: CASSRRTTGAPSSYEQYF.

This clone was counted a single time. The chain has TRBV4-3 and TRBJ1-5; D is uncertain. V lost 5 bases, J lost 2 bases, and 13 bases lay in between. The germline V gene has CDR1 LGHNA and CDR2 YSLEER. This CDR3 has 15 amino acids. CDR3 in DNA: TGCGCCAGCAGCTTCGGGTCCGGTGGCAATCAGCCCCAGCATTTT. Its protein product is CASSFGSGGNQPQHF.

The gene calls are TRBV7-2 and TRBJ1-5; D remains ambiguous. The ends were cut back, 7 bases at V and 2 bases at J, with 12 bases in the middle. The germline gives CDR1 SGHTA, CDR2 FQGNSA. The CDR3 is 14 residues long. The CDR3 is CASTPYRGNQPQHF. The CDR3 DNA reads as TGTGCCAGCACTCCTTACCGGGGCAATCAGCCCCAGCATTTT.

The chain carries TRBV4-2 and TRBJ1-4; D gene unclear. Germline CDR1 reads LGHNA; CDR2 reads YNFKEQ. The V and J ends lost 0 bases and 8 bases respectively, with 7 bases between them. This CDR3 contains 13 residues. CDR3 amino acids: CASSQERVEKLFF. The CDR3, as DNA: TGTGCCAGCAGCCAAGAGAGGGTGGAAAAACTGTTTTTT.

This chain links TRBV5-6 with TRBJ2-2; possible D gene TRBD2, 5 bases. The CDR3 totals 19 residues. V lost 4 bases and J lost 0, with 22 bases in between. Germline V gene lookup returns CDR1 SGHDT and CDR2 YYEEEE. CDR3 protein: CASSHKVPRLLSNTGELFF. DNA of the CDR3: TGTGCCAGCAGCCATAAAGTCCCGAGACTACTATCGAACACCGGGGAGCTGTTTTTT.